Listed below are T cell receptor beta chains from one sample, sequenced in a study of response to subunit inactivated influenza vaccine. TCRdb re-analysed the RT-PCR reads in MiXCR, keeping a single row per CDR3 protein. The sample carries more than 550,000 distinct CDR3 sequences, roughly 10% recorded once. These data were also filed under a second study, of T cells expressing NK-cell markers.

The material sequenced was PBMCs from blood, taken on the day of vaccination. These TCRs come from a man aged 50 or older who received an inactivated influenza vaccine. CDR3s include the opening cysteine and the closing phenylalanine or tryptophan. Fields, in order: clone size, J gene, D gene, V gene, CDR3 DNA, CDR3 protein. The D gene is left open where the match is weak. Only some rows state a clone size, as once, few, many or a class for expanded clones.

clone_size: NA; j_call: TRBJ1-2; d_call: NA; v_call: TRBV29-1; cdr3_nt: TGCAGCGTTGTGGCAGAGAACTATGGCTACACCTTC; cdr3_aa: CSVVAENYGYTF
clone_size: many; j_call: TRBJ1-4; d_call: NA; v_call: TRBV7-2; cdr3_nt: TGTGCCAGCACCGACGGAAGGCGAAACGAAAAACTGTTTTTT; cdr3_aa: CASTDGRRNEKLFF
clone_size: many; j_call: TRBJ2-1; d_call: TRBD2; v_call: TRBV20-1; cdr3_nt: TGCAGTGCAGTACTAGCGGGGACCTACAATGAGCAGTTCTTC; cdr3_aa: CSAVLAGTYNEQFF
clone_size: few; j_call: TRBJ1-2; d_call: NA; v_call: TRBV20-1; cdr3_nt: TGCAGTGCTAGTGCCCGGGGTGGCTACACCTTC; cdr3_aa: CSASARGGYTF
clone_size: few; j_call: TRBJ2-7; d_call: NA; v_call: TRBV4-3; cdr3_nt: TGCGCCAGCAGCCAAGCTCGGACGAGCTACGAGCAGTACTTC; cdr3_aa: CASSQARTSYEQYF
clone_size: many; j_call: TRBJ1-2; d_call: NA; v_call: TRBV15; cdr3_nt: TGTGCCACCAGCAGAGATGCCGGGACTGCAGCTAACTATGGCTACACCTTC; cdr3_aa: CATSRDAGTAANYGYTF
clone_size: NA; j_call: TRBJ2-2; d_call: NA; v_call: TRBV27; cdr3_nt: TGTGCCAGCAGTTTGACATTCACCGGGGAGCTGTTTTTT; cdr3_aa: CASSLTFTGELFF
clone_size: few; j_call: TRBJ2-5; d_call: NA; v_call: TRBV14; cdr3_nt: TGTGCCAGCAGCCAAACTCGTCGGGGAGGCATTGACCAGTACTTC; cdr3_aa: CASSQTRRGGIDQYF
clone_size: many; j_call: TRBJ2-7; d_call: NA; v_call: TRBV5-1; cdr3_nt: TGTGCCAGCAGCTTAGGTTACGAGCAGTACTTC; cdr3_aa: CASSLGYEQYF
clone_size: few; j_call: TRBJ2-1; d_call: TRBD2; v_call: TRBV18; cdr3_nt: TGTGCCAGCTCACCGACTAGCGAAGGCAATGAGCAGTTCTTC; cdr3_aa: CASSPTSEGNEQFF
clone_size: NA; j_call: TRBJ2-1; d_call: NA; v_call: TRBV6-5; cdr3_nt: TGTGCCAGCAGTTACTCATTCGACAGTACCAATGAGCAGTTCTTC; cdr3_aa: CASSYSFDSTNEQFF
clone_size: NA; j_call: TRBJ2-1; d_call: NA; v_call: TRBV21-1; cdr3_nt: TGTGCCAGCAGCAAAAATCTTACCCAGAGCTACAATGAGCAGTTCTTC; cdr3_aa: CASSKNLTQSYNEQFF
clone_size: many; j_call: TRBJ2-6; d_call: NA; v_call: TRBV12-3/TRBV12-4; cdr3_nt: TGTGCCAGCAGTTCTGGGGCCAACGTCCTGACTTTC; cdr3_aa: CASSSGANVLTF
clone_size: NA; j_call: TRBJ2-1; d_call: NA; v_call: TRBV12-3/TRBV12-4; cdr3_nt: TGTGCCAGCAGGAGGCCTTTGAGCTCCTACAATGAGCAGTTCTTC; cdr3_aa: CASRRPLSSYNEQFF
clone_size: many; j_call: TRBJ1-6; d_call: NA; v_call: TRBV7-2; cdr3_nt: TGTGCCAGCAGCTTAGAGGTCAGATTGGGTTCACCCCTCCACTTT; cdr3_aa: CASSLEVRLGSPLHF
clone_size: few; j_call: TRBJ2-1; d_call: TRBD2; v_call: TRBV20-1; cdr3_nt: TGCAGTGCGCGGGAGTACTACAATGAGCAGTTCTTC; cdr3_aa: CSAREYYNEQFF
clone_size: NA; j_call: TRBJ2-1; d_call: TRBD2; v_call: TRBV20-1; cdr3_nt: TGCAGTGCTAGAGATCTGGCGGGAGGGCCGGTCTACAATGAGCAGTTCTTC; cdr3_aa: CSARDLAGGPVYNEQFF
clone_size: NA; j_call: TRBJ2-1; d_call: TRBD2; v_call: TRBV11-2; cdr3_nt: TGTGCCAGCAGCTTCCCAAGGACTAGCGGGGATTGGAGCTCCTACAATGAGCAGTTCTTC; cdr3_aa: CASSFPRTSGDWSSYNEQFF
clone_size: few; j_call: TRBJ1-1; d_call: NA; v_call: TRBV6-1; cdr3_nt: TGTGCCAGCACCGAGACGGGTCCAAACACTGAAGCTTTCTTT; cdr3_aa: CASTETGPNTEAFF
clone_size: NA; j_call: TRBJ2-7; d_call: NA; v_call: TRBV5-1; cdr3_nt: TGCGCCAGCAGCTCTCGGGGCGTCCACTACGAGCAGTACTTC; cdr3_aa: CASSSRGVHYEQYF
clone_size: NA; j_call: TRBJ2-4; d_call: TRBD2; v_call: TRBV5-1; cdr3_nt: TGCGCCAGCAGCTTGGAGGCGGGGGGGGCCAAAAACATTCAGTACTTC; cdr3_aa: CASSLEAGGAKNIQYF
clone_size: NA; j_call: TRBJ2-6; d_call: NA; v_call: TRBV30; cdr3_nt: TGTGCCTGGAGTGCCCGCAGCGGGGCCAACGTCCTGACTTTC; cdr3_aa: CAWSARSGANVLTF
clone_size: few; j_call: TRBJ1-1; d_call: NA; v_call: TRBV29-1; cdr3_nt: TGCAGCGTTGCCCGCATTATGAACACTGAAGCTTTCTTT; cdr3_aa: CSVARIMNTEAFF
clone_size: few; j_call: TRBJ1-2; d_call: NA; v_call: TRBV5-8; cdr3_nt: TGTGCCAGCAGCTTCCAGGCACATGGCTACACCTTC; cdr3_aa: CASSFQAHGYTF
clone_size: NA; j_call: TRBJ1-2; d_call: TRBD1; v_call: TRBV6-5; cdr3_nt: TGTGCCAGCACCAGGACAGGGTTTGGCTACACCTTC; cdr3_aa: CASTRTGFGYTF
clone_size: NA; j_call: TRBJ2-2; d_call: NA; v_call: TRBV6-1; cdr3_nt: TGTGCCAGCACAAAAGCGGGGAACACCGGGGAGCTGTTTTTT; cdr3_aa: CASTKAGNTGELFF
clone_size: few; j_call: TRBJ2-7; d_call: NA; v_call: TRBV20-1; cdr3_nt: TGCAGTGCTAGAGATTTGGACTACGAGCAGTACTTC; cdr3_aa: CSARDLDYEQYF
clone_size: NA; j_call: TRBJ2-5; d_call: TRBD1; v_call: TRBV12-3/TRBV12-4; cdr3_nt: TGTGCCAGCAGTGACAGACAGGGGACCAGAGAGACCCAGTACTTC; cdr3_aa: CASSDRQGTRETQYF
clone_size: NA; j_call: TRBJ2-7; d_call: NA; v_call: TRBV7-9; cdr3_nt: TGTGCCAGCAGCTTAGCGGCAGTGAACTCCTACGAGCAGTACTTC; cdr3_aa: CASSLAAVNSYEQYF